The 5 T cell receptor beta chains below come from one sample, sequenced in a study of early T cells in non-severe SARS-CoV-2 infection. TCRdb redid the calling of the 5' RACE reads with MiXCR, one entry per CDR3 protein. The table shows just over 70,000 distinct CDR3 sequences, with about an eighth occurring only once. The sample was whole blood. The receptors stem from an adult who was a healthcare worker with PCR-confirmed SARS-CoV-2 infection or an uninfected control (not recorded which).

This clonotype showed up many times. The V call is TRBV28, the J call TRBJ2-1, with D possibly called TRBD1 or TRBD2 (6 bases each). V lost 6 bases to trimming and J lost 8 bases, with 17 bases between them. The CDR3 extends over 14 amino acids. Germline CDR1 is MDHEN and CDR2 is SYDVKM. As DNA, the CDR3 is TGTGCCAGCAGCCAAGGGGGGAGCGGAGATGAGCAGTTCTTC. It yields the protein CASSQGGSGDEQFF.

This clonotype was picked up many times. Here the CDR3 DNA reads TGCGCCAGCAGTGAGATTGTAGCGGGGGCTTACTACGAGCAGTACTTC. This codes for CASSEIVAGAYYEQYF. The V gene is TRBV10-2, the J gene TRBJ2-7; 9 nucleotides line up with TRBD2. Germline lookup yields CDR1 WSHSY and CDR2 SAAADI. After removal of 2 bases from V and 3 bases from J, the junction contained 8 bases not matched to a gene. This CDR3 spans 16 amino acids.

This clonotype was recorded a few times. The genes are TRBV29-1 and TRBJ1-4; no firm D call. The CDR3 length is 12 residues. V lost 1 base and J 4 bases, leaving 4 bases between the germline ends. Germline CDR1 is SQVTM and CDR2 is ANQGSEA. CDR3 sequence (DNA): TGCAGCGTTGAAGCTAATAATGAAAAACTGTTTTTT. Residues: CSVEANNEKLFF.

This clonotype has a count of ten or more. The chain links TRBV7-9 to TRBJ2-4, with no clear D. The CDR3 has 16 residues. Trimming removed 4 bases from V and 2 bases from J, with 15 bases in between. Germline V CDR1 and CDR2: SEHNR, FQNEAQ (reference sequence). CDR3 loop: CASSSRLGGPKNIQYF. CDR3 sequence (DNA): TGTGCCAGCAGCTCCCGCCTTGGTGGGCCCAAAAACATTCAGTACTTC.

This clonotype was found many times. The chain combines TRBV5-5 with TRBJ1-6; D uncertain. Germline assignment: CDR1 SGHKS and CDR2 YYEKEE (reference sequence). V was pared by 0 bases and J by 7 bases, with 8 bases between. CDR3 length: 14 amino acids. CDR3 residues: CASSLVGINSPLHF. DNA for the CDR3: TGTGCCAGCAGCTTGGTGGGGATCAATTCACCCCTCCACTTT.